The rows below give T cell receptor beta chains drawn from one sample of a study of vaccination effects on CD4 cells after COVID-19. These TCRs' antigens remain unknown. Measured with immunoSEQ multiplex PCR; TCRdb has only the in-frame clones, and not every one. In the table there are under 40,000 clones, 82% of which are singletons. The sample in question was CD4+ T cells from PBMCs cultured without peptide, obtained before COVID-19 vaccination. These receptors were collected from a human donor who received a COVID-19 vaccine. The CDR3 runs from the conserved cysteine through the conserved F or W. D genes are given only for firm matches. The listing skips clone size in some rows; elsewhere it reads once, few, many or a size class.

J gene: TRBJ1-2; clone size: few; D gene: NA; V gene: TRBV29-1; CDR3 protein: CSVLYEGYTF; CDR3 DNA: TGCAGCGTCCTCTATGAAGGCTACACCTTC
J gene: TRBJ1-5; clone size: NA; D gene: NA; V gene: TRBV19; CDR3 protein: CASSKGQPQHF; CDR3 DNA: TGTGCCAGTAGTAAGGGTCAGCCCCAGCATTTT
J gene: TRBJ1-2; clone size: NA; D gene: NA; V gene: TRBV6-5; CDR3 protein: CASRSNYGYTF; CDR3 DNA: TGTGCCAGCCGGAGCAACTATGGCTACACTTTC
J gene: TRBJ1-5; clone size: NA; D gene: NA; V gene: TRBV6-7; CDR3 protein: CASSPRTRYAGGSNQPQHF; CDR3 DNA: TGTGCCAGCAGTCCCAGGACGCGGTATGCGGGCGGAAGCAATCAGCCCCAGCATTTT
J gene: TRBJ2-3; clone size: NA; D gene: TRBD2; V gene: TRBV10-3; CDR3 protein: CAISESVGRGGPDTQYF; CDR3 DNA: TGTGCCATCAGTGAGTCGGTTGGGCGGGGGGGCCCTGATACGCAGTATTTT
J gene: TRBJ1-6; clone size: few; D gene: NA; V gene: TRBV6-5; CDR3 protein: CASRKGANSPLHF; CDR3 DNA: TGTGCCAGCAGGAAGGGAGCTAATTCACCCCTCCACTTT
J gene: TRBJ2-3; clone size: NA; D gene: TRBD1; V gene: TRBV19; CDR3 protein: CASSLPTGGSADTQYF; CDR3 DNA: TGTGCCAGTAGTCTACCGACAGGGGGCTCGGCAGATACGCAGTATTTT
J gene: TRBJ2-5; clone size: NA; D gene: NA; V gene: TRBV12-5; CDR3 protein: CASGLVRNGQGGPETQYF; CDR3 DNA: TGTGCTAGTGGTTTGGTACGGAATGGGCAGGGGGGTCCAGAGACCCAGTACTTC
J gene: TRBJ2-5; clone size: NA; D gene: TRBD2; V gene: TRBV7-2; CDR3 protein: CASSPPRGGQVLETQYF; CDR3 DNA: TGTGCCAGCTCCCCCCCTCGGGGGGGGCAGGTTTTAGAGACCCAGTACTTC
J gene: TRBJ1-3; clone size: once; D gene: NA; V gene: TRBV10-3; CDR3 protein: CAIGRGSGNTIYF; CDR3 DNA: TGTGCCATCGGCCGGGGTTCTGGAAACACCATATATTTT
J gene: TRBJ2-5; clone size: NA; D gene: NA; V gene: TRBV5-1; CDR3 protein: CASSLVGGKETQYF; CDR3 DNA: TGCGCCAGCAGCTTGGTTGGAGGGAAAGAGACCCAGTACTTC
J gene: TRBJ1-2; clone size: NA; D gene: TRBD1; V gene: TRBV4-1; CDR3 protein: CASSQEMAGGWGYTF; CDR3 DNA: TGCGCCAGCAGCCAAGAAATGGCAGGGGGTTGGGGCTACACCTTC
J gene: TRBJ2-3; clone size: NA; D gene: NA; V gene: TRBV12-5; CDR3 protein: CASGLGHDGDTQYF; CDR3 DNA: TGTGCTAGTGGTTTGGGGCACGACGGGGATACGCAGTATTTT
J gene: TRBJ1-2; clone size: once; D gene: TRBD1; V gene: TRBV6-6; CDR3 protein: CASSGTAANYGYTF; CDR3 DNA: TGTGCCAGCAGCGGGACAGCAGCTAACTATGGCTACACCTTC
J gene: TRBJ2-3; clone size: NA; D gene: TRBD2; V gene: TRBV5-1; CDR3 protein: CASSLISGGPADTQYF; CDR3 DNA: TGCGCCAGCAGCTTGATTAGCGGGGGGCCCGCAGATACGCAGTATTTT
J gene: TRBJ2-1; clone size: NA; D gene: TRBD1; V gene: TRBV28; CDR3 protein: CAGCSNDRVNEQFF; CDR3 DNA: TGTGCCGGATGCTCGAATGACAGGGTAAATGAGCAGTTCTTC
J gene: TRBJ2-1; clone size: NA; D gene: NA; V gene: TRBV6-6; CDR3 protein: CASSPAGVTYNEQFF; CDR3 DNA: TGTGCCAGCAGCCCCGCAGGGGTTACCTACAATGAGCAGTTCTTC
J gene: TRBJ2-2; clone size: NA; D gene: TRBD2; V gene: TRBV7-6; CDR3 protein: CASSLVPTSGGNTGELFF; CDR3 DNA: TGTGCCAGCAGCTTAGTTCCGACTAGCGGGGGAAATACCGGGGAGCTGTTTTTT
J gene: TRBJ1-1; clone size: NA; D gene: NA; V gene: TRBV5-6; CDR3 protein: CASSLRVGPNTEAFF; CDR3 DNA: TGTGCCAGCAGCTTGCGAGTCGGTCCGAACACTGAAGCTTTCTTT
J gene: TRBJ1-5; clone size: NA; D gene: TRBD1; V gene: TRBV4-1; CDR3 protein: CASSQDLVLQGRKPQHF; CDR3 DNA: TGCGCCAGCAGCCAAGATTTGGTGTTACAGGGGCGGAAGCCCCAGCATTTT
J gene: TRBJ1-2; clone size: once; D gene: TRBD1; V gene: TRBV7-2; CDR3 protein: CASSTIGGQGYGYTF; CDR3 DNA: TGTGCCAGCAGCACCATCGGGGGACAGGGCTATGGCTACACCTTC
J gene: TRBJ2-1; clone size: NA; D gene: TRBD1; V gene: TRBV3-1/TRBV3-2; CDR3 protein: CASSQALRGHEQFF; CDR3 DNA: TGTGCCAGCAGCCAAGCTCTCAGGGGGCATGAGCAGTTCTTC
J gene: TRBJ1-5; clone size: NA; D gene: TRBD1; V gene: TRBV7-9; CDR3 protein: CASSLGAGGKYQPQHF; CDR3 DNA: TGTGCCAGCAGCTTAGGGGCAGGGGGAAAGTATCAGCCCCAGCATTTT
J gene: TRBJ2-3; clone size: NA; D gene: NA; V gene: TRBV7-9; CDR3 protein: CASSSQTGTDTQYF; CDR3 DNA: TGTGCCAGCAGCTCACAGACAGGCACAGATACGCAGTATTTT
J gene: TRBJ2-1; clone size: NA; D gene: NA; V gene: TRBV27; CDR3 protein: CASSLGLRGNEQFF; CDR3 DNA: TGTGCCAGCAGTTTAGGCCTCAGGGGAAATGAGCAGTTCTTC
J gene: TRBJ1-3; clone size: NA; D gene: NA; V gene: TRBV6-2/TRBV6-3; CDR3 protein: CASSYTPGAFLQDSGNTIYF; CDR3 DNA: TGTGCCAGCAGTTACACCCCGGGAGCCTTCCTTCAGGACTCTGGAAACACCATATATTTT
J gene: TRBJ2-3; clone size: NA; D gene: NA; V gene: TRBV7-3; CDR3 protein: CASSLMGTDTQYF; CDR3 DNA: TGTGCCAGCAGCTTAATGGGCACAGATACGCAGTATTTT
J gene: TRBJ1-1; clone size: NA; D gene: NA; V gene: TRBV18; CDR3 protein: CASSPQTGANTEAFF; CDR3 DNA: TGTGCCAGCTCACCCCAGACAGGAGCTAACACTGAAGCTTTCTTT
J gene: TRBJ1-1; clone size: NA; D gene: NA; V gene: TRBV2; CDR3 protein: CASRTINPNTEAFF; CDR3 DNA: TGTGCCAGCAGGACCATTAACCCGAACACTGAAGCTTTCTTT
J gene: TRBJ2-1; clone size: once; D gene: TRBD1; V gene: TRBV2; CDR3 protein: CASSSGTGLSEQFF; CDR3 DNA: TGTGCCAGCAGTTCCGGGACAGGGCTTAGTGAGCAGTTCTTC
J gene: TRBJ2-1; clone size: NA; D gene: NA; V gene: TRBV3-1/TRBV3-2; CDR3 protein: CASSQDKTRVGQQFF; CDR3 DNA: TGTGCCAGCAGCCAAGATAAGACTAGGGTAGGGCAGCAGTTCTTC
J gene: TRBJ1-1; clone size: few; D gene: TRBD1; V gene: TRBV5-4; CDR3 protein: CASSSGQGNTEAFF; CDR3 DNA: TGTGCCAGCAGCTCGGGACAGGGGAACACTGAAGCTTTCTTT
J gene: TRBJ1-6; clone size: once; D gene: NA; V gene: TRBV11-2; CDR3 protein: CASSLPPGDNSPLHF; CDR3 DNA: TGTGCCAGCAGCTTACCTCCAGGGGATAATTCACCCCTCCACTTT
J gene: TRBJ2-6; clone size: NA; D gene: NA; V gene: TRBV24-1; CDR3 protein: CATSSGSGANVLTF; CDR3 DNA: TGTGCCACCAGCAGCGGCTCTGGGGCCAACGTCCTGACTTTC
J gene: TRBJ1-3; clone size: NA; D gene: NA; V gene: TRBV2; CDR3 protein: CASNLVGSGNTIYF; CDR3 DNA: TGTGCCAGCAATTTGGTAGGGTCCGGAAACACCATATATTTT
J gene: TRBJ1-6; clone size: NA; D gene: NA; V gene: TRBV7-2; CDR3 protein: CASSLAQGVRNSPLHF; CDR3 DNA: TGTGCCAGCAGCTTAGCCCAGGGTGTTCGGAATTCACCCCTCCACTTT
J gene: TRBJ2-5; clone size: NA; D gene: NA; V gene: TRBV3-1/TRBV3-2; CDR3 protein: CASSHWWGHRETQYF; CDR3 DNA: TGTGCCAGCAGCCACTGGTGGGGGCATAGAGAGACCCAGTACTTC
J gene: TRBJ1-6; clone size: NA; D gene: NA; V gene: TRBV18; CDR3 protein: CASSPNSYNSPLHF; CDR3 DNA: TGTGCCAGCTCACCGAACTCCTATAATTCACCCCTCCACTTT
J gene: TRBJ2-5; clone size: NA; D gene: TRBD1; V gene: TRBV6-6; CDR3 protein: CASRGTAQETQYF; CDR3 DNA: TGTGCCAGCAGGGGGACAGCCCAAGAGACCCAGTACTTC
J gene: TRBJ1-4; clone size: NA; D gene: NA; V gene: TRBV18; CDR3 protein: CASSQSRAENEKLFF; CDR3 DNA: TGTGCCAGCTCACAATCGAGGGCAGAGAATGAAAAACTGTTTTTT
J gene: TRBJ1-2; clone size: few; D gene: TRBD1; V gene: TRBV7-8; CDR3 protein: CASSSQTGGGYGYTF; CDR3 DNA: TGTGCCAGCAGCTCACAGACAGGGGGAGGGTATGGCTACACCTTC
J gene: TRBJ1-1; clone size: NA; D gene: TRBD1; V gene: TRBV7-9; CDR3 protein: CASSLAQGAPPEAFF; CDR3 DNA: TGTGCCAGCAGCTTAGCGCAGGGGGCGCCTCCTGAAGCTTTCTTT
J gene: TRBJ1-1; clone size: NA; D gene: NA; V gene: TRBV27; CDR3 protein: CASTTGTGGTEAFF; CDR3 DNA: TGTGCCAGCACTACAGGGACTGGGGGCACTGAAGCTTTCTTT
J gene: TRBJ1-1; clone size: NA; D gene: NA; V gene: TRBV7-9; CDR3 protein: CASSLRQGGDTEAFF; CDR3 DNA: TGTGCCAGCAGCTTAAGGCAAGGGGGGGATACTGAAGCTTTCTTT
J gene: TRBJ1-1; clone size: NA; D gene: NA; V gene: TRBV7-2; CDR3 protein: CASSSDSLNTEAFF; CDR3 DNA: TGTGCCAGCAGCTCGGACAGCTTGAACACTGAAGCTTTCTTT
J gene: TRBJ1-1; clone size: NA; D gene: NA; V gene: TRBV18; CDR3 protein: CASSLTGPNTEAFF; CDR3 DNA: TGTGCCAGCTCACTCACAGGGCCGAACACTGAAGCTTTCTTT
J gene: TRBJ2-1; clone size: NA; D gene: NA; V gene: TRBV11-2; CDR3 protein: CASRAAAEQFF; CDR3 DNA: TGTGCCAGCAGGGCCGCGGCCGAGCAGTTCTTC
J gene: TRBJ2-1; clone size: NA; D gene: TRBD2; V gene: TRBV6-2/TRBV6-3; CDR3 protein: CASSRSGVTYNEQFF; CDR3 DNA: TGTGCCAGCAGTAGAAGCGGGGTGACCTACAATGAGCAGTTCTTC
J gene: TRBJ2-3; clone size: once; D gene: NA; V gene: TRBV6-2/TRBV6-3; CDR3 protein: CASSYSSATQYF; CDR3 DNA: TGTGCCAGCAGTTACTCGAGCGCTACGCAGTATTTT
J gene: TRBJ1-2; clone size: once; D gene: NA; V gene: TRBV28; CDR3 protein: CASSLGREKSYTF; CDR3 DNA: TGTGCCAGCAGTCTTGGTAGGGAGAAAAGCTACACCTTC
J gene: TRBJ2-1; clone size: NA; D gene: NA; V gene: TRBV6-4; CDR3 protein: CASSDSSRGPISYNEQFF; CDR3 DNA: TGTGCCAGCAGTGACTCGAGCAGGGGCCCAATCTCCTACAATGAGCAGTTCTTC
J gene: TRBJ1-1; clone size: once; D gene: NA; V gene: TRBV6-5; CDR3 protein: CASSYHDRTMTFF; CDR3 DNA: TGTGCCAGCAGTTACCACGACAGGACGATGACTTTCTTT
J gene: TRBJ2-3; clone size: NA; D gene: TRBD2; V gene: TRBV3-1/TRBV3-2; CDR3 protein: CASSLASGVTDTQYF; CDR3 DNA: TGTGCCAGCAGCCTGGCTAGCGGGGTGACAGATACGCAGTATTTT
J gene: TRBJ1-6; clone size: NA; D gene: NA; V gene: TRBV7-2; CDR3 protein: CASSRTRDYNSPLHF; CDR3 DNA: TGTGCCAGCAGTCGAACCCGTGATTATAATTCACCCCTCCACTTT
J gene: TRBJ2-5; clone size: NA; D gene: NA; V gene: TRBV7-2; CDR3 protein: CASSLAGAGETQYF; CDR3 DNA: TGTGCCAGCAGCTTAGCGGGGGCCGGAGAGACCCAGTACTTC
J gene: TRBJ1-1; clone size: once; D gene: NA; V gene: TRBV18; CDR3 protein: CASSPYAGNEAFF; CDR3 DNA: TGTGCCAGCTCGCCCTATGCGGGGAATGAAGCTTTCTTT
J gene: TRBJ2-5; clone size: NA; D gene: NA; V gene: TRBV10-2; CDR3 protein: CASSRQKETQYF; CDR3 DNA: TGCGCCAGCAGTCGACAGAAAGAGACCCAGTACTTC